The 8 T cell receptor beta chains in this list originate from one sample, sequenced in a study of PD-1 blockade in classical Hodgkin lymphoma. Time point: cycle 4 day 1 (C4D1), after 5 to 7 weeks of nivolumab. Every one of the patients relapsed after autologous stem cell transplantation (brentuximab vedotin exposure was variable). Researchers report purifying CD4+ T cells from thawed PBMCs by magnetic negative selection. Sequenced by immunoSEQ multiplex PCR; TCRdb stores in-frame clones only, minus some. The table has around 37,000 clones, roughly nine tenths seen once; the top ten hold 0.3%. The source material was CD4+ T cells from blood, sampled before the fourth cycle of nivolumab. Source of these receptors: a human donor with classical Hodgkin lymphoma.

The gene calls are TRBV30 and TRBJ2-3; D is uncertain. Trimming shortened V by 2 bases and J by 1 base, and 4 bases separated the two germline ends. The length of the CDR3 is 12 residues. Germline CDR1 GTSNPN, CDR2 SVGIG (reference sequence). This CDR3 is CAWSLGTDTQYF. The CDR3 DNA reads as TGTGCCTGGAGTCTAGGCACAGATACGCAGTATTTT.

The V call is TRBV28, the J call TRBJ1-4; TRBD1 is a possible D gene (5 bases). Germline CDR1 is MDHEN and CDR2 is SYDVKM. V was clipped by 4 bases and J by 7 bases, with 19 bases between them. The CDR3 runs 16 residues. The CDR3 sequence: CASSSFPIGRVEKLFF. In DNA form, the CDR3 reads TGTGCCAGCAGTTCATTTCCCATCGGCAGGGTTGAAAAACTGTTTTTT.

This clone was detected once. The chain couples TRBV27 to TRBJ2-5, with 9 nucleotides matching TRBD1. The CDR3 spans 14 residues. V shed 8 bases and J 5 bases; nucleotides not matched to a gene: 9. Per the germline V gene, CDR1 is MNHEY and CDR2 is SMNVEV (reference sequence). The CDR3 DNA is TGTGCCAGCGGCATTACAGGGGGCGAGGAGACCCAGTACTTC. It encodes CASGITGGEETQYF.

The gene calls are TRBV19 and TRBJ2-1; possible D gene TRBD2, 6 bases. Germline assignment: CDR1 LNHDA and CDR2 SQIVND (reference sequence). V lost 3 bases and J 2 bases, leaving 8 bases between the germline ends. The CDR3 runs 14 residues. The CDR3 loop reads CASSIGGAYNEQFF. The DNA for the CDR3 is TGTGCCAGTAGTATCGGAGGGGCCTACAATGAGCAGTTCTTC.

The chain has TRBV28 and TRBJ2-7; 10 nucleotides line up with TRBD1. The CDR3 is 16 residues long. Germline V lookup: CDR1 MDHEN, CDR2 SYDVKM. Trimming at V came to 7 bases and at J to 4 bases, leaving 13 bases not matched to a gene. CDR3 amino acids: CASTVTSGTGVYEQYF. As DNA, the CDR3 is TGTGCCAGCACCGTAACATCCGGGACAGGGGTATACGAGCAGTACTTC. Drawing the rest from reference TRBV28 and TRBJ2-7, the complete variable domain is DVKVTQSSRYLVKRTGEKVFLECVQDMDHENMFWYRQDPGLGLRLIYFSYDVKMKEKGDIPEGYSVSREKKERFSLILESASTNQTSMYLCASTVTSGTGVYEQYFGPGTRLTVT.

The genes are TRBV28 and TRBJ1-5; D might be TRBD1 (5 bases). The V and J ends lost 5 bases and 6 bases respectively, with 11 bases between them. Germline CDR1 and CDR2: MDHEN and SYDVKM. The CDR3 contains 13 residues. CDR3 protein: CASSPQVPQPQHF. The CDR3 DNA is TGTGCCAGCAGTCCACAGGTGCCTCAGCCCCAGCATTTT. Drawing the rest from reference TRBV28 and TRBJ1-5, the complete variable domain is DVKVTQSSRYLVKRTGEKVFLECVQDMDHENMFWYRQDPGLGLRLIYFSYDVKMKEKGDIPEGYSVSREKKERFSLILESASTNQTSMYLCASSPQVPQPQHFGDGTRLSIL.

V is TRBV5-4 and J is TRBJ2-1; TRBD2 matches 15 bases. From germline, CDR1 is SGHNT and CDR2 YYREEE (reference sequence). The CDR3 extends over 17 amino acids. J lost 7 bases, V lost 5 bases, and 10 bases had no gene match. CDR3 bases: TGTGCCAGCAGTTCAGGACTAGCGGGAGGGTTGCGAAATGAGCAGTTCTTC. Translation gives CASSSGLAGGLRNEQFF.

The CDR3 here is CASSFGRGGGEKLFF. In DNA form, the CDR3 reads TGCGCCAGCAGCTTCGGAAGGGGAGGAGGGGAAAAACTGTTTTTT. The V call is TRBV5-1, the J call TRBJ1-4; tentative D call: TRBD1 (5 bases). Germline loops: CDR1 SGHRS, CDR2 YFSETQ. The V gene lost 2 bases and the J gene lost 8 bases, with 16 bases spanning the gap. CDR3 length: 15 amino acids.